The clone carrying this T cell receptor (beta chain) was detected only once. Its antigen remains unidentified. This entry belongs to a study of T cell responses to AZD1222 COVID-19 vaccine. The repertoire was sequenced with immunoSEQ multiplex PCR; TCRdb's copy has only in-frame clones and lacks some. The data contain 60,000 to 90,000 clones, roughly 84% of them singletons. Second doses that came at about 4 or about 12 weeks were put together. Findings of the study overall: Across the whole spike, CD4 TCRs peaked at regions 160-218 and 743-854. Seropositive status at baseline applied to only six AZD1222 recipients. Scientists sampled the repertoires only once the peak T cell response had passed.

Germline CDR1 reads MGHRA; CDR2 reads YSYEKL. V was clipped by 0 bases and J by 4 bases, with 7 bases between them. This CDR3 is built from 13 residues. This sample comprised peripheral blood, obtained 28 days after the second AZD1222 dose. This TCR came from an adult who received the AZD1222 COVID-19 vaccine. This chain links TRBV4-1 with TRBJ2-7; D unresolved. DNA for the CDR3: TGCGCCAGCAGCCAAGAATGGGGTTACGAGCAGTACTTC. This encodes CASSQEWGYEQYF.